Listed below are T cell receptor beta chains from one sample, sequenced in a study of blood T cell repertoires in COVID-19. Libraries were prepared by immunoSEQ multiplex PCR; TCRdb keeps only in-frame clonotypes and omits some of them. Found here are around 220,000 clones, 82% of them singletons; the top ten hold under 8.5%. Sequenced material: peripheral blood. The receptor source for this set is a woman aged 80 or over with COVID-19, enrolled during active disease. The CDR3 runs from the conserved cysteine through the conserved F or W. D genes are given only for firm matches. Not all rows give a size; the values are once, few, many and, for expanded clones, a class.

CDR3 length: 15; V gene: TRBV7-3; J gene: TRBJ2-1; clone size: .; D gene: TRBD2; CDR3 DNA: TGTGCCAGCAGCTTCGGTAGCGGGGCCTACAATGAGCAGTTCTTC; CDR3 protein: CASSFGSGAYNEQFF
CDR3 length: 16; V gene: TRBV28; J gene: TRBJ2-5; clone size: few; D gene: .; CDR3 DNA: TGTGCCAGCAGTTTAAACGTGGGAGGGGGATTAGAGACCCAGTACTTC; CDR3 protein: CASSLNVGGGLETQYF
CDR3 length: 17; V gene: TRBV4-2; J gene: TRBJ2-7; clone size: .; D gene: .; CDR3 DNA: TGTGCCAGCAGCCAAGATGGGGTAGTGGGGGGGCCCTACGAGCAGTACTTC; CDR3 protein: CASSQDGVVGGPYEQYF
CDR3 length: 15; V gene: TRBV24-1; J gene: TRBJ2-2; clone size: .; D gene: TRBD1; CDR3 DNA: TGTGCCACCAGTCCGGGACAGGGGGACATCGGGGAGCTGTTTTTT; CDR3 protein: CATSPGQGDIGELFF
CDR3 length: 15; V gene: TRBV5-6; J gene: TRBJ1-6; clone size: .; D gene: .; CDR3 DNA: TGTGCCAGCAGCGCAGGGGTGGGATATAATTCACCCCTCCACTTT; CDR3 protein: CASSAGVGYNSPLHF
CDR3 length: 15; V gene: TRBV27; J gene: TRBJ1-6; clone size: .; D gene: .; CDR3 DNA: TGTGCCAGCAGTATAGAGCGGCCTCATTTTTCGACCCTCCACTTT; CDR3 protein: CASSIERPHFSTLHF
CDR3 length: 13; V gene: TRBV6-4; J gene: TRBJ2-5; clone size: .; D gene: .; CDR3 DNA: TGTGCCAGCAGTTCCGATCTCGGGGAGACCCAGTACTTC; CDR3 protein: CASSSDLGETQYF
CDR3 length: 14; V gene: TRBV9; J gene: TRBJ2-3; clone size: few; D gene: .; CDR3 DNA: TGTGCCAGCAGCGCCGCCTCTAACCGGGAAGGGCAGTATTTT; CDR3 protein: CASSAASNREGQYF
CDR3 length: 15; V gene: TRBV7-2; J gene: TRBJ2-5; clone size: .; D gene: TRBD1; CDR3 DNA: TGTGCCAGCAGCTTAGCCGGGACAGGACAAGAGACCCAGTACTTC; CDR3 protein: CASSLAGTGQETQYF
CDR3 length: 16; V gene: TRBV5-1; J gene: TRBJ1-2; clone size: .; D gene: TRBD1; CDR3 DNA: TGCGCCAGCAGCTTAGGGGACAGGGGGCTTGTCGGTGGCTACACCTTC; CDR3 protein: CASSLGDRGLVGGYTF
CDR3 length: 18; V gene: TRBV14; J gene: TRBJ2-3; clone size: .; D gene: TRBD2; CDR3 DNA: TGTGCCAGCAGCCAAGATGGGGGACTAGCGGGAAGCACAGATACGCAGTATTTT; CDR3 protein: CASSQDGGLAGSTDTQYF
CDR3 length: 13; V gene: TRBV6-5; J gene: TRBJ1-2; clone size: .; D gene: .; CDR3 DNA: TGTGCCAGCAGTACCCCTGGGAGTCGGGGCTACACCTTC; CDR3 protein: CASSTPGSRGYTF
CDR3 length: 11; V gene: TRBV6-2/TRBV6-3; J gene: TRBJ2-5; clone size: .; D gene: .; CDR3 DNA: TGTGCCAGCAGTTTTGGCCTCCTCGAGTACTTC; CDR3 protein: CASSFGLLEYF
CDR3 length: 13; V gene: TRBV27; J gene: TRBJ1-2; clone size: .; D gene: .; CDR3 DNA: TGTGCCAGCGGGCACAGGGAAGGCTATGGCTACACCTTC; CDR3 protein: CASGHREGYGYTF
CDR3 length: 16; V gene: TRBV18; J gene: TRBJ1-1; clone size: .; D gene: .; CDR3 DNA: TGTGCCAGCTCAGCCCGTGCAGGGTCAATGAACACTGAAGCTTTCTTT; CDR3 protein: CASSARAGSMNTEAFF
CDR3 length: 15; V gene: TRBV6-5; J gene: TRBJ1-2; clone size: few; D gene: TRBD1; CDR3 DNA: TGTGCCAGCAGTTACTTGTCCCAGGGGGGCTATGGCTACACCTTC; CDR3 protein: CASSYLSQGGYGYTF
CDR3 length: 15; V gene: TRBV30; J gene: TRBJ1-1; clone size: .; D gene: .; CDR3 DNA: TGTGCCTGGAGTTGGGCAGGGTGGAGGAACACTGAAGCTTTCTTT; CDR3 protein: CAWSWAGWRNTEAFF
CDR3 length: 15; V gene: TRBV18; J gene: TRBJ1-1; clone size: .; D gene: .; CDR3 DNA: TGTGCCAGCTCATCACTAGACACATTGAACACTGAAGCTTTCTTT; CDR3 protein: CASSSLDTLNTEAFF
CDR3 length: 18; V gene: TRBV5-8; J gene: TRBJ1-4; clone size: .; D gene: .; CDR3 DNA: TGTGCCAGCAGCTGGGTGGTGTCCGGGTCTCCAACTAATGAAAAACTGTTTTTT; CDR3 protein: CASSWVVSGSPTNEKLFF
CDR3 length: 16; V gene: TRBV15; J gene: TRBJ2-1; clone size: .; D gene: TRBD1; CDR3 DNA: TGTGCCACCAGCAGAGATCGGGACAGAGGATACAATGAGCAGTTCTTC; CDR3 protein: CATSRDRDRGYNEQFF
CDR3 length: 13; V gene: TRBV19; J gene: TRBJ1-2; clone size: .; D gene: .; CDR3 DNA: TGTGCCAGTAGTATAAGAGTCATCTATGGCTACACCTTC; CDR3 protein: CASSIRVIYGYTF
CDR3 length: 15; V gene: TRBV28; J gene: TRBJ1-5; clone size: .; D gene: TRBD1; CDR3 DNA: TGTGCCAGCAGGTGGACAGGAAGTGGCAATCAGCCCCAGCATTTT; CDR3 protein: CASRWTGSGNQPQHF
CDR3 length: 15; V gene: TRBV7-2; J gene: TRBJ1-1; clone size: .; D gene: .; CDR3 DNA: TGTGCCAGCAGCTTATCATCTTCTTCGGTGACTGAAGCTTTCTTT; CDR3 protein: CASSLSSSSVTEAFF
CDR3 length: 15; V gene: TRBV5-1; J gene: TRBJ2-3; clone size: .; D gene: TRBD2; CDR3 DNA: TGCGCCAGCTCCCTTAGCGGGGTTAACACAGATACGCAGTATTTT; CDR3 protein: CASSLSGVNTDTQYF
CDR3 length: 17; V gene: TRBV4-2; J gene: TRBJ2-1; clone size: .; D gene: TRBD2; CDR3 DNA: TGTGCCAGCAGCCAAGCGGCACTAGCGGGGGCCGTGGATGAGCAGTTCTTC; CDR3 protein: CASSQAALAGAVDEQFF
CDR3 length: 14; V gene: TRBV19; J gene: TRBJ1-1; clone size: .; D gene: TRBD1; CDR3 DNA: TGTGCCAGTATCAAAGACAGGGCCTGGTCTGAAGCTTTCTTT; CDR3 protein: CASIKDRAWSEAFF
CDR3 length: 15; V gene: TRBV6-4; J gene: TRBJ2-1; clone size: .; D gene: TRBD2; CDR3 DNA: TGTGCCAGCAGCCAACTAGCGGGTTCTACCAATGAGCAGTTCTTC; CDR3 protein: CASSQLAGSTNEQFF
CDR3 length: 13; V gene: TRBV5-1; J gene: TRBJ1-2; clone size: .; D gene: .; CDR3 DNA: TGCGCCAGCAGCTCCGACACCACTTATGGCTACACCTTC; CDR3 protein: CASSSDTTYGYTF
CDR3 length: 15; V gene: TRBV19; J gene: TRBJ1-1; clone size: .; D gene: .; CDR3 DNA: TGTGCCAGTAGTATAGCCCCAGGGTTGAACACTGAAGCTTTCTTT; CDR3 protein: CASSIAPGLNTEAFF
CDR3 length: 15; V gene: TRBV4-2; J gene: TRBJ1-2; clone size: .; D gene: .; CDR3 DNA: TGTGCCAGCAGCCAAGATTTTCAGGGGAACTATGGCTACACCTTC; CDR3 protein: CASSQDFQGNYGYTF
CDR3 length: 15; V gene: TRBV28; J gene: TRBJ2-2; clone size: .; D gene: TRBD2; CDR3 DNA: TGTGCCAGCAGTTACGGACTAGCGGGAGGGCCAGAGCTGTTTTTT; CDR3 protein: CASSYGLAGGPELFF
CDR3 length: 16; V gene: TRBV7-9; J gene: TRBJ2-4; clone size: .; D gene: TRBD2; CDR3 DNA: TGTGCCAGCAGCCCCCGACTAGCGGGAGGGCTACCCATTCAGTACTTC; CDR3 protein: CASSPRLAGGLPIQYF
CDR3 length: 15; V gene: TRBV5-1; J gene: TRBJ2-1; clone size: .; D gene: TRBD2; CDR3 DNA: TGCGCCAGCAGCTTGGTCCTAGCGGCCTACAATGAGCAGTTCTTC; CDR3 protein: CASSLVLAAYNEQFF
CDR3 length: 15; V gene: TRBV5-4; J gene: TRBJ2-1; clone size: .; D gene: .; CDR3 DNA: TGTGCCAGCAGCCTCGGGACTTCTATGGGCGATGAGCAGTTCTTC; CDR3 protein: CASSLGTSMGDEQFF
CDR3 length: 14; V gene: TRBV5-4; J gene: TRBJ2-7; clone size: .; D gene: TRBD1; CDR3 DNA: TGTGCCAGCAGCTCGGCGGGACAGGACTACGAGCAGTACTTC; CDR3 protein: CASSSAGQDYEQYF
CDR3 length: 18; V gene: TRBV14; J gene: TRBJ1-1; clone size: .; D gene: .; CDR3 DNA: TGTGCCAGCAGCTTGGGGCAGGGAGGGCGACGTCGATTCACTGAAGCTTTCTTT; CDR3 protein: CASSLGQGGRRRFTEAFF